This TCR beta chain was documented in a study of T cell changes during pregnancy in multiple sclerosis. Germline lookup yields CDR1 SGHAT and CDR2 FQNNGV. The CDR3 runs 18 residues. J was trimmed by 0 bases and V by 2 bases; bases with no gene match: 4. Sequencing used immunoSEQ multiplex PCR; TCRdb keeps in-frame clones, though not all of them. The sample contains 50,000 to 60,000 clones, 70% to 90% of which appear only once. Sequencing was performed on peripheral blood, taken after pregnancy. The J gene is TRBJ2-7, the V gene TRBV11-2; TRBD2 matches at 16 bases. The clonotype was recovered from a female donor with multiple sclerosis, enrolled in a pregnancy study. The CDR3 DNA is TGTGCCAGCAGCTTATACGGGACTAGCGGGGGGGACTCCTACGAGCAGTACTTC. Translation gives CASSLYGTSGGDSYEQYF.